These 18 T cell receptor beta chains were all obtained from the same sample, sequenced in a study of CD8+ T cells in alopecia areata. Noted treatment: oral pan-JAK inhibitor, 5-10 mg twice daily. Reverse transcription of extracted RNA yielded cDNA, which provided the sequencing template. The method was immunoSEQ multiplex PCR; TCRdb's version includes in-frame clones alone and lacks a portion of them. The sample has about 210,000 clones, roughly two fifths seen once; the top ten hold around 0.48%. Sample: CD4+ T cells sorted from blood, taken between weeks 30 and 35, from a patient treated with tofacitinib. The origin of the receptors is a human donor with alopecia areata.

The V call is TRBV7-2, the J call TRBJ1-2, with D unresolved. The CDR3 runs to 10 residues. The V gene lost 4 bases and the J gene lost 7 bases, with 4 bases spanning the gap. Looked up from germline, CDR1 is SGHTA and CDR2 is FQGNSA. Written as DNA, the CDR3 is TGTGCCAGCAGCTCCATTGGCTACACCTTC. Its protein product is CASSSIGYTF.

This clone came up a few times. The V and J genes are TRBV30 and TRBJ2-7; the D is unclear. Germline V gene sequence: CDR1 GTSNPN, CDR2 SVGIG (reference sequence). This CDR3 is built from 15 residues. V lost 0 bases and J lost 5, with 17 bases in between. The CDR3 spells CAWSVMKRAGDEQYF. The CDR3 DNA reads TGTGCCTGGAGTGTTATGAAACGGGCTGGGGACGAGCAGTACTTC.

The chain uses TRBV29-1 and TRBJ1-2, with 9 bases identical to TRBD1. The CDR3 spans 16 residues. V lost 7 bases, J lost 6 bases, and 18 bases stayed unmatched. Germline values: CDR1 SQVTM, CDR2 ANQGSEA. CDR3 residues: CSAVTIQGAALNGYTF. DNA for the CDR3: TGCAGCGCAGTAACCATACAGGGGGCGGCCTTGAATGGCTACACCTTC.

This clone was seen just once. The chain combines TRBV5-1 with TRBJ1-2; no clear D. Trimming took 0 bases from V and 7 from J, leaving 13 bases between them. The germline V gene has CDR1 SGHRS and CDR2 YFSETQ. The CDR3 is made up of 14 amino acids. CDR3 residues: CASSLGEGPVGYTF. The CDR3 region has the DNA TGCGCCAGCAGCTTGGGCGAGGGCCCCGTTGGCTACACCTTC. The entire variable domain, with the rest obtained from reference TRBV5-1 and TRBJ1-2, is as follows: KAGVTQTPRYLIKTRGQQVTLSCSPISGHRSVSWYQQTPGQGLQFLFEYFSETQRNKGNFPGRFSGRQFSNSRSEMNVSTLELGDSALYLCASSLGEGPVGYTFGSGTRLTVV.

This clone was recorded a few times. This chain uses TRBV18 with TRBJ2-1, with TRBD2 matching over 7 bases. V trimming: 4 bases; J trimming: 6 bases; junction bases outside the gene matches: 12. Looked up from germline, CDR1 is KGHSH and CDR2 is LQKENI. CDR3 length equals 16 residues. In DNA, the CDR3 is TGTGCCAGCTCACTTACAAACGCCGGGACTATCAATGAGCAGTTCTTC. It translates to CASSLTNAGTINEQFF.

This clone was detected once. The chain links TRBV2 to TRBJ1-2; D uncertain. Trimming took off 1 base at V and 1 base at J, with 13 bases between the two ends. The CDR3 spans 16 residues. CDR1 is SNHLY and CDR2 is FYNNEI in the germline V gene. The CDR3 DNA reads TGTGCCAGCAGTGAAGAAACGGCGGGGATTAACTATGGCTACACCTTC. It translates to CASSEETAGINYGYTF.

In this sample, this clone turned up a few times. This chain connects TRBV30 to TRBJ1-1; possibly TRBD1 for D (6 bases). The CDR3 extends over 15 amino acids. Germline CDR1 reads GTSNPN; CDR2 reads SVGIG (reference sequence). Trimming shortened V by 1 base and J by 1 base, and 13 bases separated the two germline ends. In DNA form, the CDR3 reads TGTGCCTGGAGTGGACGGGGGCTGAAGAACACTGAAGCTTTCTTT. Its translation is CAWSGRGLKNTEAFF.

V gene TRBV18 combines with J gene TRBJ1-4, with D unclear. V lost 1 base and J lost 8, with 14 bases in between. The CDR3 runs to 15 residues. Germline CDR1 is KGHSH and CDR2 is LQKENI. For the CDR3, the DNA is TGTGCCAGCTCACCACAAACCTCGGTGGGGGAAAAACTGTTTTTT. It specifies CASSPQTSVGEKLFF.

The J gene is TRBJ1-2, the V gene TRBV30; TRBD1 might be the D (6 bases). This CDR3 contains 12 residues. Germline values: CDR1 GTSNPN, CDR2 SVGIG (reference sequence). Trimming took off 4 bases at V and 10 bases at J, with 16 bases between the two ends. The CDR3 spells CAWTQRTEDYTF. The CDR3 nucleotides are TGTGCCTGGACTCAGAGGACAGAAGACTACACCTTC.

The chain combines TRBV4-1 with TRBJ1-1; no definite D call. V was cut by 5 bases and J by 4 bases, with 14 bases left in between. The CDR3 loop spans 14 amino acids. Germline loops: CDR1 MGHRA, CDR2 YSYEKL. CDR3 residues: CASSYRARRTEAFF. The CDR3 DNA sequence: TGCGCCAGCAGCTACAGAGCTCGGCGCACTGAAGCTTTCTTT.

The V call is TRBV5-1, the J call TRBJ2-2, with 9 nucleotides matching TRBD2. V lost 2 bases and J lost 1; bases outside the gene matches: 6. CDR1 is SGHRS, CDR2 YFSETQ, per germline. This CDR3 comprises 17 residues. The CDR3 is CASSFPQLAGNTGELFF. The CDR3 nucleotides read TGCGCCAGCAGCTTCCCACAACTAGCGGGGAACACCGGGGAGCTGTTTTTT.

The DNA of the CDR3 is TGCAGCGTTGACCTAGCGGGAGATTGGAGGACCGGGGAGCTGTTTTTT. Residues: CSVDLAGDWRTGELFF. The chain employs TRBV29-1 and TRBJ2-2; 10 bases line up with TRBD2. CDR3 length: 16 residues. Losses at the gene ends were 3 bases for V and 5 bases for J; bases not matched to a gene: 9. The germline CDR1 and CDR2 sequences are SQVTM and ANQGSEA.

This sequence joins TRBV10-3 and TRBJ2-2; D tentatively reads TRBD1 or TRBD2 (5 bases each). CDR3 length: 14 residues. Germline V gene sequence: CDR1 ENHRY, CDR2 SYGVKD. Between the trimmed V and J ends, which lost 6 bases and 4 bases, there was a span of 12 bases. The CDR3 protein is CAISRDPTTGELFF. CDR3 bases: TGTGCCATCAGCCGGGACCCAACCACCGGGGAGCTGTTTTTT.

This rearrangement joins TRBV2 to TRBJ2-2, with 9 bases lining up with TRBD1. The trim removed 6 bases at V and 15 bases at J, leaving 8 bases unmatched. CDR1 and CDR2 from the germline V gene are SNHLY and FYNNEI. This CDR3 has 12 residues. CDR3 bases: TGTGCCAGCAGAATCCGACAGGGGGTGGTGTTTTTT. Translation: CASRIRQGVVFF.

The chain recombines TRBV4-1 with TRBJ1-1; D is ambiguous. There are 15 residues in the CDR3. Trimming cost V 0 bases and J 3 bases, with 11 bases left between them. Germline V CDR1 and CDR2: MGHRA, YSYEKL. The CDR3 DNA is TGCGCCAGCAGCCAAGAGTACAATCGGGACACTGAAGCTTTCTTT. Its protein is CASSQEYNRDTEAFF.

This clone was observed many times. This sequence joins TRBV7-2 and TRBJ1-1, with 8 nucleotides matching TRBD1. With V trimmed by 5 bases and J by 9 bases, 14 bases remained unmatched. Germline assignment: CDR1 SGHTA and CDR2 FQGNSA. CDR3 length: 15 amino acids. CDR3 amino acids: CASSPLGQGSDKAFF. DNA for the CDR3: TGTGCCAGCAGCCCACTTGGACAGGGTTCGGACAAAGCTTTCTTT.

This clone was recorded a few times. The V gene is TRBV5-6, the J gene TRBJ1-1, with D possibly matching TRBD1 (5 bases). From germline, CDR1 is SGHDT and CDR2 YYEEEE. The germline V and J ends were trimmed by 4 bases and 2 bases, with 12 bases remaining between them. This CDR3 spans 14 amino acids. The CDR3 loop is CASSLREVNTEAFF. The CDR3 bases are TGTGCCAGCAGCCTCAGGGAAGTAAACACTGAAGCTTTCTTT. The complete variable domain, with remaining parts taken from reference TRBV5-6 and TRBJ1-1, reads DAGVTQSPTHLIKTRGQQVTLRCSPKSGHDTVSWYQQALGQGPQFIFQYYEEEERQRGNFPDRFSGHQFPNYSSELNVNALLLGDSALYLCASSLREVNTEAFFGQGTRLTVV.

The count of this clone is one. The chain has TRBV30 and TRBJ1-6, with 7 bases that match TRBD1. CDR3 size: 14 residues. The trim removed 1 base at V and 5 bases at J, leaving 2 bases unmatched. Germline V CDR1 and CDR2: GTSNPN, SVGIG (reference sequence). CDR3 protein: CAWSAGTDNSPLHF. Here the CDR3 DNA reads TGTGCCTGGAGTGCCGGGACAGATAATTCACCCCTCCACTTT.